The 28 T cell receptor beta chains reported below all come from one sample, sequenced in a study of blood T cells in healthy people across ages. With a J-beta primer mix and a sample-barcoded 5' primer, a second PCR ran 7 to 11 cycles. TCRdb re-analysed the 5' RACE reads in MiXCR, keeping a single row per CDR3 protein. The repertoire holds hundreds of thousands of distinct CDR3 sequences, with 20% to 25% as singletons. The sample also formed part of further work on T cells of mothers and their children.

Material: blood. These receptor sequences come from a boy between 10 and 17 years old in good health.

The V gene is TRBV20-1, the J gene TRBJ1-1, with D perhaps matching TRBD1 (5 bases). Per the germline V gene, CDR1 is DFQATT and CDR2 is SNEGSKA (reference sequence). The CDR3 is made up of 14 amino acids. V was trimmed by 3 bases and J by 0 bases, leaving 11 bases between them. CDR3 DNA sequence: TGCAGTGCTAGTCGAAGGGGAGTGAACACTGAAGCTTTCTTT. It encodes CSASRRGVNTEAFF.

This clonotype was recorded a few times. The J gene is TRBJ2-5, the V gene TRBV14; perhaps TRBD1 as D (6 bases). Germline V CDR1 and CDR2: SGHDN, FVKESK. The CDR3 runs 17 residues. V was shortened by 1 base and J by 2 bases, with 17 bases between the two germline ends. CDR3 sequence reads: CASSQAWQGSLQETQYF. The CDR3 DNA is TGTGCCAGCAGCCAAGCGTGGCAGGGGAGCTTGCAAGAGACCCAGTACTTC.

The rearrangement links TRBV7-8 to TRBJ2-7, with 11 bases matching TRBD2. The assigned J gene may be wrong: the sequence end matches TRBJ2-1 better. This CDR3 has 16 amino acids. Germline values: CDR1 SGHVS, CDR2 FQNEAQ. The CDR3 is CASSLGSGGGQDEQFF. CDR3 in DNA: TGTGCCAGCAGCTTAGGTAGCGGGGGGGGTCAGGATGAGCAGTTCTTC.

The chain is built from TRBV12-5 and TRBJ2-5; a weak D match, TRBD1 (5 bases). The CDR3 has 14 residues. Trimming took off 4 bases at V and 4 bases at J, with 13 bases between the two ends. The V gene's germline CDR1 is LGHNT and CDR2 FRNRAP. CDR3 region: CASGYPVTGETQYF. CDR3 in DNA: TGTGCTAGTGGTTACCCGGTCACAGGAGAGACCCAGTACTTC.

V gene TRBV11-2 combines with J gene TRBJ2-5; 10 nucleotides match TRBD2. Germline CDR1 SGHAT, CDR2 FQNNGV. J lost 5 bases, V lost 3 bases, and 6 bases had no gene match. This CDR3 comprises 15 residues. CDR3 DNA sequence: TGTGCCAGCAGCTTCCGACTAGCGGGTTATGAGACCCAGTACTTC. Protein: CASSFRLAGYETQYF.

This chain uses TRBV5-1 with TRBJ2-7; no clear D gene. The CDR3 is 17 amino acids. V gave up 0 bases and J gave up 0 bases, with 16 bases separating them. Per germline, CDR1 SGHRS and CDR2 YFSETQ. For the CDR3, the DNA is TGCGCCAGCAGCTTGGGGGTTAGAGGAACCAGCTCCTACGAGCAGTACTTC. Translating gives CASSLGVRGTSSYEQYF.

This clonotype has only a few counts. This chain connects TRBV12-3 or TRBV12-4 to TRBJ1-2, with a possible D match to TRBD1 (5 bases). This CDR3 is 13 amino acids long. Trimming shortened V by 7 bases and J by 8 bases, and 17 bases separated the two germline ends. This chain's CDR3 is CASTQGQGNGYTF. CDR3 DNA: TGTGCCAGCACTCAAGGCCAGGGCAACGGCTACACCTTC.

In this sample, this clonotype turned up a few times. The chain combines TRBV10-3 with TRBJ1-2; tentatively, D is TRBD1 (5 bases). The CDR3 totals 12 residues. The germline V gene has CDR1 ENHRY and CDR2 SYGVKD. V was clipped by 9 bases and J by 4 bases, with 12 bases between them. CDR3 bases: TGTGCCATTGGGGGATCCGGCTATGGCTACACCTTC. Its protein product is CAIGGSGYGYTF.

The chain couples TRBV7-8 to TRBJ2-7, with 10 bases fitting TRBD1. This CDR3 has 15 amino acids. Germline CDR1 is SGHVS and CDR2 is FQNEAQ. After removal of 5 bases from V and 5 bases from J, the junction contained 9 bases not matched to a gene. The CDR3 is CASSPTGGIVNEQYF. As DNA, the CDR3 is TGTGCCAGCAGCCCGACAGGGGGCATCGTAAACGAGCAGTACTTC. The whole variable domain, filled in from reference TRBV7-8 and TRBJ2-7, reads GAGVSQSPRYKVAKRGQDVALRCDPISGHVSLFWYQQALGQGPEFLTYFQNEAQLDKSGLPSDRFFAERPEGSVSTLKIQRTQQEDSAVYLCASSPTGGIVNEQYFGPGTRLTVT.

This clonotype was seen many times. The V call is TRBV29-1, the J call TRBJ2-7; perhaps D is TRBD1 or TRBD2 (7 bases each). Between the trimmed V and J ends, which lost 4 bases and 7 bases, there was a span of 11 bases. CDR3 length: 11 residues. Germline lookup yields CDR1 SQVTM and CDR2 ANQGSEA. CDR3 bases: TGCAGCGTTGCCAGGGGGGGAGAGCAGTACTTC. Translated: CSVARGGEQYF.

This chain uses TRBV29-1 with TRBJ2-7, with D possibly TRBD2 on 6 matching bases. Trimming took off 7 bases at V and 3 bases at J, with 16 bases between the two ends. Germline V gene sequence: CDR1 SQVTM, CDR2 ANQGSEA. This CDR3 spans 13 amino acids. The DNA of the CDR3 is TGCAGCGCCTCCGGGACTGATTACTACGAGCAGTACTTC. It translates to CSASGTDYYEQYF.

V gene TRBV15 combines with J gene TRBJ1-1; D gene ambiguous. This CDR3 is 14 amino acids long. V lost 1 base and J 3 bases, leaving 9 bases between the germline ends. CDR1 is LNHNV, CDR2 YYDKDF, per germline (reference sequence). CDR3 DNA: TGTGCCACCAGCAGAGTAACCACGGACACTGAAGCTTTCTTT. It is translated as CATSRVTTDTEAFF.

The chain uses TRBV27 and TRBJ2-5; 7 bases match TRBD1. The end of the DNA is better explained by TRBJ2-7, so the J call may be wrong. CDR3 length: 14 amino acids. The germline gives CDR1 MNHEY, CDR2 SMNVEV (reference sequence). This CDR3 reads CASRRTGTSYEQYF. As DNA, the CDR3 is TGTGCCAGCAGAAGGACAGGTACTTCCTACGAGCAGTACTTC.

V usage is TRBV3-1 and J usage is TRBJ1-6; the D is unclear. Germline CDR1 is LGHDT and CDR2 is YNNKEL (reference sequence). Trimming removed 6 bases at V and 7 bases at J, with 10 bases between. The CDR3 totals 13 residues. The CDR3, as DNA: TGTGCCAGCAGTCGCACCCTGAATTCACCCCTCCACTTT. Its translation: CASSRTLNSPLHF.

This chain links TRBV9 with TRBJ2-5; D perhaps matches TRBD1 (8 bases). This CDR3 has 16 amino acids. V lost 5 bases to trimming and J lost 3 bases, with 20 bases between them. Germline CDR1 is SGDLS and CDR2 is YYNGEE. Written as DNA, the CDR3 is TGTGCCAGCAGTCTTGACCACAGGGGGAGGGAAGAGACCCAGTACTTC. Translated, it gives CASSLDHRGREETQYF.

The V call is TRBV12-3 or TRBV12-4, the J call TRBJ1-2; 8 bases agree with TRBD1. J was trimmed by 8 bases and V by 1 base; bases with no gene match: 9. The length of the CDR3 is 15 residues. The CDR3 coding sequence is TGTGCCAGCAGTTTAGGGCAGGGGGCAGTAGAAGGCTACACCTTC. Protein product: CASSLGQGAVEGYTF.

CDR3 region: CSVVVQGRYEQFF. Written as DNA, the CDR3 is TGCAGCGTTGTCGTACAGGGGCGCTATGAGCAGTTCTTC. V usage is TRBV29-1 and J usage is TRBJ2-5; TRBD1 aligns across 7 bases. Gene TRBJ2-1 matches the end of the DNA better, so the J call may be wrong. The CDR3 totals 13 residues. Germline assignment: CDR1 SQVTM and CDR2 ANQGSEA.

The chain has TRBV6-1 and TRBJ2-1, with 7 bases fitting TRBD1. The J segment lost 5 bases and the V segment lost 6 bases, leaving 10 bases of the junction unmatched. This CDR3 has 15 amino acids. Germline lookup yields CDR1 MNHNS and CDR2 SASEGT. CDR3 DNA sequence: TGTGCCAGCAGCCTCCGGGACAGCGTGAACAATGAGCAGTTCTTC. This sequence encodes CASSLRDSVNNEQFF.

This clonotype has only a few counts. The V gene is TRBV3-1, the J gene TRBJ2-5; D is possibly TRBD2 (5 bases). The J call may be in error: the DNA end matches TRBJ2-1 better. Germline V gene lookup returns CDR1 LGHDT and CDR2 YNNKEL (reference sequence). This CDR3 has 15 residues. This chain's CDR3 is CASSQDRRRTSEQFF. CDR3 in DNA: TGTGCCAGCAGCCAAGATCGGCGAAGGACTTCGGAGCAGTTCTTC.

This clonotype was found a few times. The J gene is TRBJ2-7, the V gene TRBV20-1; 14 bases match TRBD2. V shed 5 bases, J shed 5 bases, and the junction held 8 bases outside the gene matches. Looked up from germline, CDR1 is DFQATT and CDR2 is SNEGSKA (reference sequence). The CDR3 extends over 15 amino acids. The CDR3 nucleotides are TGCAGTGCTCCCGGGACTAGCGGGAGTCAAGACGAGCAGTACTTC. Translating gives CSAPGTSGSQDEQYF.

This clonotype came up a few times. The chain has TRBV20-1 and TRBJ2-5; 8 bases fit TRBD1. The CDR3 has 12 amino acids. V was pared by 3 bases and J by 11 bases, with 8 bases of the junction left unmatched. The germline CDR1 and CDR2 sequences are DFQATT and SNEGSKA (reference sequence). This CDR3 reads CSASQGAGEQYF. Written as DNA, the CDR3 is TGCAGTGCTAGCCAGGGGGCGGGTGAGCAGTACTTC.

The rearrangement uses TRBV7-9 and TRBJ2-3; 11 nucleotides line up with TRBD2. Germline CDR1 SEHNR, CDR2 FQNEAQ (reference sequence). The V segment lost 5 bases and the J segment 2 bases; nucleotides outside the gene matches: 6. This CDR3 contains 16 residues. The CDR3 sequence is CASSILAGGPTDTQYF. Here the CDR3 DNA reads TGTGCCAGCAGCATCCTAGCGGGGGGACCCACAGATACGCAGTATTTT.

This clonotype was seen only a few times. DNA of the CDR3: TGTGCCAGCAGCCCCGATTCAAACCGGGAGGCCAAAAACATTCAGTACTTC. It encodes CASSPDSNREAKNIQYF. The chain employs TRBV7-8 and TRBJ2-4; D perhaps matches TRBD2 (6 bases). The germline CDR1 and CDR2 sequences are SGHVS and FQNEAQ. This CDR3 comprises 17 residues. The germline V and J ends were trimmed by 5 bases and 1 base, with 18 bases remaining between them.

This clonotype appeared a few times. This CDR3 is CSVGPGLRSYNEQFF. The CDR3 DNA reads as TGCAGCGTTGGTCCAGGGCTGCGCTCCTACAATGAGCAGTTCTTC. The chain recombines TRBV29-1 with TRBJ2-1; maybe TRBD1 (5 bases). The CDR3 consists of 15 residues. From germline, CDR1 is SQVTM and CDR2 ANQGSEA. V shed 4 bases and J shed 0 bases, with 13 bases lying between them.

The rearrangement links TRBV9 to TRBJ2-1; 8 bases match TRBD1. The CDR3 is 16 amino acids. Per germline, CDR1 SGDLS and CDR2 YYNGEE. V gave up 3 bases and J gave up 0 bases; unmatched junction bases: 5. CDR3 protein: CASSAPGGGSYNEQFF. The DNA for the CDR3 is TGTGCCAGCAGCGCTCCAGGGGGCGGCTCCTACAATGAGCAGTTCTTC.

The chain recombines TRBV7-9 with TRBJ1-1; a possible D gene is TRBD1 (6 bases). The V end was cut by 5 bases, the J end by 11 bases, with 21 bases between. Germline V gives CDR1 SEHNR, CDR2 FQNEAQ (reference sequence). There are 14 residues in the CDR3. Here the CDR3 reads CASSPAGGTSLAFF. In nucleotides, the CDR3 is TGTGCCAGCAGCCCCGCTGGGGGCACCTCCTTGGCTTTCTTT.

Turning to this clonotype: Likely a read error: the CDR3 ends without its conserved phenylalanine or tryptophan. The chain is built from TRBV29-1 and TRBJ2-5, with a weak D call TRBD2 (5 bases). The DNA matches TRBJ2-7 better at its end, which makes the J call doubtful. The germline V gene encodes CDR1 SQVTM and CDR2 ANQGSEA. The CDR3 loop spans 10 amino acids. CDR3 loop: CSLRGSEQYL. CDR3 bases: TGCAGCCTTCGGGGATCCGAGCAGTACCTC.

This clonotype appeared a few times. The chain employs TRBV27 and TRBJ1-4; D perhaps matches TRBD1 (6 bases). V was pared by 3 bases and J by 8 bases, with 13 bases between. CDR1 is MNHEY, CDR2 SMNVEV, per germline (reference sequence). The CDR3 extends over 14 amino acids. In DNA, the CDR3 is TGTGCCAGCAGTTTCGCAGGGGCAATGGAAAAACTGTTTTTT. This encodes CASSFAGAMEKLFF. Full variable domain (remainder filled in from reference TRBV27 and TRBJ1-4): EAQVTQNPRYLITVTGKKLTVTCSQNMNHEYMSWYRQDPGLGLRQIYYSMNVEVTDKGDVPEGYKVSRKEKRNFPLILESPSPNQTSLYFCASSFAGAMEKLFFGSGTQLSVL.